This TCR beta chain was sequenced for a study of T cells of healthy individuals. Via MiXCR, TCRdb re-called the 5' RACE reads, giving one row per CDR3 protein. The sample holds some 69,000 distinct CDR3 sequences; 15% to 20% are singletons and the top ten take around 4.6%. The CDR3 has 11 residues. Trimming took off 1 base at V and 10 bases at J, with 5 bases between the two ends. Germline V gene sequence: CDR1 MGHRA, CDR2 YSYEKL. The table lists this clonotype with many counts. The V gene is TRBV4-1, the J gene TRBJ2-1; D ambiguous. The sequence derives from a human donor in good health. The CDR3 sequence is CASSQVGEQFF. The CDR3 DNA is TGCGCCAGCAGCCAAGTTGGGGAGCAGTTCTTC.